One sample yielded the 13 T cell receptor beta chains listed below, sequenced in a study of cytomegalovirus exposure and HLA in healthy donors. PCR involved 60 Vbeta and 13 Jbeta primers. TCRdb keeps only in-frame clones here, not all; method: immunoSEQ multiplex PCR. The sample yields almost 200,000 clones, roughly 80% seen once. Specimen: PBMCs. Source of these receptors: a male donor in good health and CMV-seropositive.

V is TRBV4-2 and J is TRBJ1-2; D may be TRBD1 (5 bases). V shed 0 bases and J shed 7 bases, with 12 bases lying between them. The CDR3 covers 14 residues. CDR1 LGHNA and CDR2 YNFKEQ come from the germline V gene. Here the CDR3 reads CASSQDGGIRGYTF. The CDR3 coding sequence is TGTGCCAGCAGCCAAGACGGGGGGATTCGTGGCTACACCTTC.

The chain links TRBV5-1 to TRBJ1-6, with D tentatively TRBD1 (6 bases). The germline V gene encodes CDR1 SGHRS and CDR2 YFSETQ. V gave up 0 bases and J gave up 12 bases, with 13 bases separating them. The CDR3 sequence is 14 residues long. For the CDR3, the DNA is TGCGCCAGCAGCTTGGAGGTTCTACAGGGACCCCTCCACTTT. Translated: CASSLEVLQGPLHF.

This chain joins TRBV10-3 and TRBJ1-6; D remains ambiguous. The CDR3 length is 17 residues. The V and J ends lost 3 bases and 8 bases respectively, with 20 bases between them. Germline CDR1 ENHRY, CDR2 SYGVKD. CDR3 coding DNA: TGTGCCATCAGTGATGTAATGGGTGGCTTCGGGGATTCACCCCTCCACTTT. Amino acids: CAISDVMGGFGDSPLHF.

The table lists this clone with a count of one. The chain employs TRBV6-1 and TRBJ1-5; D is uncertain. Germline assignment: CDR1 MNHNS and CDR2 SASEGT. V was cut by 4 bases and J by 3 bases, with 7 bases left in between. The CDR3 is made up of 13 amino acids. CDR3 DNA: TGTGCCAGCAGTGTCCGGGACAATCAGCCCCAGCATTTT. This codes for CASSVRDNQPQHF.

V gene TRBV19 combines with J gene TRBJ1-2; D uncertain. Looked up from germline, CDR1 is LNHDA and CDR2 is SQIVND (reference sequence). The CDR3 contains 14 residues. The ends were cut back, 3 bases at V and 0 bases at J, with 8 bases in the middle. This chain's CDR3 is CASSILNSNYGYTF. CDR3 nucleotides: TGTGCCAGTAGTATCCTAAACTCTAACTATGGCTACACCTTC.

This clone was detected a few times. The V call is TRBV7-2, the J call TRBJ2-3; the D gene is possibly TRBD1 (5 bases). This CDR3 has 14 residues. Germline CDR1 reads SGHTA; CDR2 reads FQGNSA. V was cut by 1 base and J by 6 bases, with 11 bases left in between. The CDR3 nucleotides read TGTGCCAGCAGCTTAGACCAGGGTCGCGATACGCAGTATTTT. Its protein is CASSLDQGRDTQYF. Full variable domain (remainder filled in from reference TRBV7-2 and TRBJ2-3): GAGVSQSPSNKVTEKGKDVELRCDPISGHTALYWYRQSLGQGLEFLIYFQGNSAPDKSGLPSDRFSAERTGGSVSTLTIQRTQQEDSAVYLCASSLDQGRDTQYFGPGTRLTVL.

This clone was found a few times. The chain links TRBV7-3 to TRBJ2-7; D remains ambiguous. In germline, CDR1 is SGHTA, CDR2 FQGTGA. CDR3 length: 13 amino acids. With 4 bases removed from V and 0 bases from J, the gap between germline ends came to 7 bases. The CDR3 here is CASSSTDSYEQYF. For the CDR3, the DNA is TGTGCCAGCAGCTCTACAGACTCCTACGAGCAGTACTTC.

J is TRBJ2-7 and V is TRBV19; 10 positions match TRBD2. With V trimmed by 5 bases and J by 5 bases, 6 bases remained unmatched. Germline V gene lookup returns CDR1 LNHDA and CDR2 SQIVND (reference sequence). The CDR3 extends over 14 amino acids. The CDR3 nucleotides are TGTGCCAGTAGTTCTGGGACTAGCGAAAACGAGCAGTACTTC. Protein product: CASSSGTSENEQYF.

The J gene is TRBJ1-1, the V gene TRBV6-5, with 8 bases lining up with TRBD1. Trimming at V came to 3 bases and at J to 4 bases, leaving 4 bases not matched to a gene. CDR1 MNHEY and CDR2 SVGAGI come from the germline V gene. The CDR3 loop spans 14 amino acids. In nucleotides, the CDR3 is TGTGCCAGCAGTTATCAGGGGGCTGGCACTGAAGCTTTCTTT. Protein sequence: CASSYQGAGTEAFF.

V is TRBV5-5 and J is TRBJ2-4; TRBD2 matches 8 bases. CDR1 and CDR2 from the germline V gene are SGHKS and YYEKEE (reference sequence). The V gene end was trimmed by 4 bases and the J gene end by 3 bases; junction bases not matched to a gene: 6. CDR3 size: 15 residues. The CDR3 protein is CASSGGGIGKNIQYF. CDR3 DNA sequence: TGTGCCAGCAGCGGCGGGGGGATTGGCAAAAACATTCAGTACTTC.

DNA for the CDR3: TGTGCCAGCAGCTTAAGTGGGACAGGGTTCATGAACACTGAAGCTTTCTTT. Its translation is CASSLSGTGFMNTEAFF. The chain recombines TRBV7-9 with TRBJ1-1; 9 bases fit TRBD1. Germline CDR1 SEHNR, CDR2 FQNEAQ (reference sequence). The CDR3 is 17 residues long. Unmatched junction bases numbered 7, after V lost 2 bases and J lost 0 bases.

The chain employs TRBV7-2 and TRBJ2-1; 10 bases align to TRBD2. Germline V gene lookup returns CDR1 SGHTA and CDR2 FQGNSA. The length of the CDR3 is 16 residues. Trimming cost V 5 bases and J 4 bases; bases outside gene matches: 8. CDR3 sequence reads: CASSQLAGTGYNEQFF. CDR3 bases: TGTGCCAGCAGCCAACTAGCGGGAACTGGTTACAATGAGCAGTTCTTC.

This rearrangement joins TRBV7-2 to TRBJ2-3, with D perhaps matching TRBD1 (6 bases). Germline V gene lookup returns CDR1 SGHTA and CDR2 FQGNSA. V lost 1 base, J lost 6 bases, and 14 bases lay in between. This CDR3 contains 15 residues. The CDR3 loop reads CASSLERRTADTQYF. CDR3 bases: TGTGCCAGCAGCTTAGAGAGGCGGACAGCTGATACGCAGTATTTT. Full variable domain (missing parts from reference TRBV7-2 and TRBJ2-3): GAGVSQSPSNKVTEKGKDVELRCDPISGHTALYWYRQSLGQGLEFLIYFQGNSAPDKSGLPSDRFSAERTGGSVSTLTIQRTQQEDSAVYLCASSLERRTADTQYFGPGTRLTVL.